This T cell receptor (beta chain) was identified during a study of cytotoxic CD8 clonotypes in ibrutinib-treated CLL. Study-level background: Patients: around 11 relapsed/refractory, roughly 15 treatment-naive, approximately 18 IGHV unmutated. The sample average was approximately 280,000 productive templates and roughly 94,000 productive rearrangements. Study results and caveats: Clonality rose at ibrutinib response, held steady in sustained remission, and fell toward baseline at progression. Higher circulating CD8+ T-cell counts strongly accompanied higher baseline clonality, above age-matched healthy donors.

Sequenced by immunoSEQ multiplex PCR; TCRdb stores in-frame clones only, minus some. The profile shows fewer than 200,000 clones, approximately 80% of them singletons. This CDR3 contains 17 residues. Trimming took off 0 bases at V and 0 bases at J, with 12 bases between the two ends. CDR1 is SGHTA, CDR2 FQGNSA, per germline. To note about this clone: Its specificity is unknown.

Sequences were derived from PBMCs, sampled after 24 months of ibrutinib treatment. This chain joins TRBV7-2 and TRBJ2-1; D is undetermined. This TCR derives from a human donor with chronic lymphocytic leukemia. Here the CDR3 DNA reads TGTGCCAGCAGCTTAGCTAAGGACCGGAGCTCCTACAATGAGCAGTTCTTC. It specifies CASSLAKDRSSYNEQFF.